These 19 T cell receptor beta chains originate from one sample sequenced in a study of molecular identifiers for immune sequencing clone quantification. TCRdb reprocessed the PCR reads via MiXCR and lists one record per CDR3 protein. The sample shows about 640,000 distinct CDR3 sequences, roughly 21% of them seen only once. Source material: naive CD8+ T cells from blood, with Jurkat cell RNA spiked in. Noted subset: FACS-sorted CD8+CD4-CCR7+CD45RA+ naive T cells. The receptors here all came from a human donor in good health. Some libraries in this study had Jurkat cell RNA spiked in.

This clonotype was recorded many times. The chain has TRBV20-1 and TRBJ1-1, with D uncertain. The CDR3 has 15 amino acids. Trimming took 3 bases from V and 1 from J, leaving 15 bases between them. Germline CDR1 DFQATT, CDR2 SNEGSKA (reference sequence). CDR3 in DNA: TGCAGTGCTAGTGGTTTTGAGGAAACGAACACTGAAGCTTTCTTT. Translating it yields CSASGFEETNTEAFF.

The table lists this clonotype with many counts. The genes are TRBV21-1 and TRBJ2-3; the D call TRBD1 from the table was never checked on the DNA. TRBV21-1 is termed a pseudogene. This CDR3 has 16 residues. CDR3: CASSKRTGCNTDTQYF. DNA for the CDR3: TGTGCCAGCAGCAAGAGGACAGGGTGTAACACAGATACGCAGTATTTT.

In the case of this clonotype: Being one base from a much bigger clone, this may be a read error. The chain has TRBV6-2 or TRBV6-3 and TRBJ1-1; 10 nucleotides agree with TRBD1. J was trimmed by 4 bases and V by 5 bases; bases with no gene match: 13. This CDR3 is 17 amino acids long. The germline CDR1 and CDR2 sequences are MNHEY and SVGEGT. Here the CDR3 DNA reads TGTGCCAGCAGTACTCCGGGACAGGGGTTAGGAATCACTGAAGCTTTCTTT. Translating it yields CASSTPGQGLGITEAFF.

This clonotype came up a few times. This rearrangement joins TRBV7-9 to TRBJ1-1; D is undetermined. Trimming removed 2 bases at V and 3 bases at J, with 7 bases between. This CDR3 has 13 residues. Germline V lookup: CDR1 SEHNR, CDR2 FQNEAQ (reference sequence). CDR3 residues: CASSLSSYTEAFF. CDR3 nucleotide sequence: TGTGCCAGCAGCTTATCCTCATACACTGAAGCTTTCTTT.

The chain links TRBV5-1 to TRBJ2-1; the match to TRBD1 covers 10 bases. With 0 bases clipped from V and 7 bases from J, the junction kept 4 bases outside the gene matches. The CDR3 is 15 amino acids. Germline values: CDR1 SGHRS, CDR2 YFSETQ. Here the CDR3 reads CASSLEDRGMNEQFF. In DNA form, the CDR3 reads TGCGCCAGCAGCTTGGAGGACAGGGGGATGAATGAGCAGTTCTTC.

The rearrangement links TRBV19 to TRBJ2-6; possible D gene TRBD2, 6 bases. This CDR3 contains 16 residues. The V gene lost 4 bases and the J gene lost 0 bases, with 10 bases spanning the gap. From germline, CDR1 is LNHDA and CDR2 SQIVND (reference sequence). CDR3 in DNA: TGTGCCAGTAGTAGAACGGACTACTCTGGGGCCAACGTCCTGACTTTC. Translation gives CASSRTDYSGANVLTF.

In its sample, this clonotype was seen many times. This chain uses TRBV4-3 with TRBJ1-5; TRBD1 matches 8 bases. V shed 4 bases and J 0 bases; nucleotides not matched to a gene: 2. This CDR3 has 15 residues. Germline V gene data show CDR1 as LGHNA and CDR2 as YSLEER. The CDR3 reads CASSRDRYSNQPQHF. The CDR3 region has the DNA TGCGCCAGCAGCCGGGACAGGTATAGCAATCAGCCCCAGCATTTT.

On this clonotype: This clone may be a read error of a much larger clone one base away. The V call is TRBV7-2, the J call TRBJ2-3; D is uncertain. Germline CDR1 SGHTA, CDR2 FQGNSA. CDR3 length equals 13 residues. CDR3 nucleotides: TGTGCCAGCAGCGCGGCTGGCCCAGATGCGCAGTATTTT. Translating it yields CASSAAGPDAQYF.

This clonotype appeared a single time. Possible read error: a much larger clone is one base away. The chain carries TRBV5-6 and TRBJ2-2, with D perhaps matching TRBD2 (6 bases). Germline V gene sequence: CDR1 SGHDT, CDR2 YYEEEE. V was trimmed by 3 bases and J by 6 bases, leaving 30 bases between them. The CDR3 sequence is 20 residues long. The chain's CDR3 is CASSWRGGSSFWGEAGELFF. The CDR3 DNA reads TGTGCCAGCAGCTGGCGGGGCGGCTCATCATTTTGGGGAGAGGCCGGGGAGCTGTTTTTT. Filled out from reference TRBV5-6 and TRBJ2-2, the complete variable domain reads DAGVTQSPTHLIKTRGQQVTLRCSPKSGHDTVSWYQQALGQGPQFIFQYYEEEERQRGNFPDRFSGHQFPNYSSELNVNALLLGDSALYLCASSWRGGSSFWGEAGELFFGEGSRLTVL.

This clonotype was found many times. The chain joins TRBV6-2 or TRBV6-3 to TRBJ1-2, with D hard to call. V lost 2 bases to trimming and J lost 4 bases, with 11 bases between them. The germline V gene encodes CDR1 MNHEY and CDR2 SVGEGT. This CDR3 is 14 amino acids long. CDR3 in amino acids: CASSYRVPGYGYTF. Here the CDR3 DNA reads TGTGCCAGCAGTTACCGTGTCCCTGGCTATGGCTACACCTTC.

The CDR3 nucleotides are TGTGCCAGCAGTTACTCGTGGCCAGGGGAGCAGTACTTC. It translates to CASSYSWPGEQYF. The chain couples TRBV6-5 to TRBJ2-7, with D possibly TRBD1 on 5 matching bases. There are 13 residues in the CDR3. The germline V gene encodes CDR1 MNHEY and CDR2 SVGAGI. The V end was cut by 0 bases, the J end by 7 bases, with 10 bases between.

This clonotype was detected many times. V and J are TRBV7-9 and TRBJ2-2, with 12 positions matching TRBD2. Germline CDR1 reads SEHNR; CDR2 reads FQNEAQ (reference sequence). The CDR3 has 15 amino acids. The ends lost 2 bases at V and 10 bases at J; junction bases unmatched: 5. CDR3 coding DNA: TGTGCCAGCAGCTTACTAGCGGGAGGGTTCGAGGAGCTGTTTTTT. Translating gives CASSLLAGGFEELFF.

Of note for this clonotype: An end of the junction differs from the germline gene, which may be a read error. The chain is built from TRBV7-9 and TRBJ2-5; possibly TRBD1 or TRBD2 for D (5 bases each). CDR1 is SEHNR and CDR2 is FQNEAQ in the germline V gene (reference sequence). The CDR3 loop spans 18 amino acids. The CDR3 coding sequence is TGTGCCAGCAGCGGCCCTCTTGGGGGAGCCCCGGATTTCTCCGAAGATGACTTC. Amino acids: CASSGPLGGAPDFSEDDF.

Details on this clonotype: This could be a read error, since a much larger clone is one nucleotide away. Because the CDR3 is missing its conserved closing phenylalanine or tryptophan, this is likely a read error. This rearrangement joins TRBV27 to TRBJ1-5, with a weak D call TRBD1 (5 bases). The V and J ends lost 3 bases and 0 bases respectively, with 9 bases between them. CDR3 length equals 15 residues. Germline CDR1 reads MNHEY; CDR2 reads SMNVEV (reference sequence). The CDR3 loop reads CASSFSQGSNQPQHS. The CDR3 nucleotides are TGTGCCAGCAGTTTTTCGCAGGGTAGCAATCAGCCCCAGCATTCT.

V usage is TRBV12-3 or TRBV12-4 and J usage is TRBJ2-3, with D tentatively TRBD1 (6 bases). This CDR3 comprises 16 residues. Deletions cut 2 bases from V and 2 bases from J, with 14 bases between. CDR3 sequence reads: CASSLTQGRFTDTQYF. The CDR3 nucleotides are TGTGCCAGCAGTTTAACGCAGGGGCGGTTCACAGATACGCAGTATTTT.

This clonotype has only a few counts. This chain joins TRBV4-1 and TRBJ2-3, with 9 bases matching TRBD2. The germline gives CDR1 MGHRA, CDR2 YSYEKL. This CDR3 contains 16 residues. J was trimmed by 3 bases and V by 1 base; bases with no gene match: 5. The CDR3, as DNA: TGCGCCAGCAGCCAAGTGATGAGCGGGGGGACAGATACGCAGTATTTT. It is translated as CASSQVMSGGTDTQYF.

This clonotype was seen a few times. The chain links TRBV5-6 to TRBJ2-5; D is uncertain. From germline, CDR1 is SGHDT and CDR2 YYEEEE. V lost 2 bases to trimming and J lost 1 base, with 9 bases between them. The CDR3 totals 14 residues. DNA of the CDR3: TGTGCCAGCAGCTTTATGACCTTCCAAGAGACCCAGTACTTC. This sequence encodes CASSFMTFQETQYF.

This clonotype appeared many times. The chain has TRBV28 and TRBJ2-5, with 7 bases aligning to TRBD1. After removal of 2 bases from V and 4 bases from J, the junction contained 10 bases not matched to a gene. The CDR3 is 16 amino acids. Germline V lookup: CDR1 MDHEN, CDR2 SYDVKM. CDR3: CASSLRQGVLSETQYF. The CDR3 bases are TGTGCCAGCAGTTTACGGCAGGGGGTTTTATCAGAGACCCAGTACTTC.

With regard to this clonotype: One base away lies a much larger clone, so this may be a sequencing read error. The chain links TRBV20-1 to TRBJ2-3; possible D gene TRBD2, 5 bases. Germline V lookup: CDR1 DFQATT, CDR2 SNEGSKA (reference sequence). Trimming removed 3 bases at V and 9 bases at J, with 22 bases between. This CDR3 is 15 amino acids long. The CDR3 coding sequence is TGCAGTGCTAGGAATCTAGTGGACTTGGATTGGACGCAGTATTTT. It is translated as CSARNLVDLDWTQYF.